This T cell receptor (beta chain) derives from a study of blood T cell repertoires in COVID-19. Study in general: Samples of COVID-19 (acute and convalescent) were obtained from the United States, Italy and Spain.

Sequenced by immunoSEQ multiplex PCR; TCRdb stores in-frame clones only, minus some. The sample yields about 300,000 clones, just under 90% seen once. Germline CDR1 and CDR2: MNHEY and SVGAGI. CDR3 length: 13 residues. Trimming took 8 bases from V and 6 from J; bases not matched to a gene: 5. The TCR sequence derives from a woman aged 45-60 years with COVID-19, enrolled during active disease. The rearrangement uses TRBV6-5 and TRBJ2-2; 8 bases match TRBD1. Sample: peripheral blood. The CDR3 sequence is CASSRDRSGELFF. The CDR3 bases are TGTGCCAGCTCCCGGGACAGGTCCGGGGAGCTGTTTTTT.